The 18 T cell receptor beta chains presented below share a single source sample, sequenced in a study of cytomegalovirus exposure and HLA in healthy donors. The PCR made use of 60 Vbeta and 13 Jbeta primers. Repertoires were generated with immunoSEQ multiplex PCR, while TCRdb's copy carries only in-frame clones and drops some. The sample consists of around 140,000 clones, over 70% of them appearing once. Sequenced material: PBMCs. These receptors all stem from a woman between 18 and 29 years old in good health and CMV-seronegative.

This clone was seen a single time. The V and J genes are TRBV7-9 and TRBJ2-5, with 12 positions matching TRBD1. Germline V gene data show CDR1 as SEHNR and CDR2 as FQNEAQ (reference sequence). Trimming took 1 base from V and 5 from J; bases not matched to a gene: 8. The CDR3 has 17 amino acids. DNA of the CDR3: TGTGCCAGCAGCTTAGTAGGGACAGGGGGCGGAGATGAGACCCAGTACTTC. This encodes CASSLVGTGGGDETQYF. Together with reference TRBV7-9 and TRBJ2-5, the CDR3 gives the full variable domain: DTGVSQNPRHKITKRGQNVTFRCDPISEHNRLYWYRQTLGQGPEFLTYFQNEAQLEKSRLLSDRFSAERPKGSFSTLEIQRTEQGDSAMYLCASSLVGTGGGDETQYFGPGTRLLVL.

The rearrangement joins TRBV7-9 to TRBJ1-2; D possibly corresponds to TRBD1 (5 bases). The CDR3 is made up of 13 amino acids. The V end lost 7 bases, the J end lost 9 bases, and 18 bases lay between the germline ends. The germline V gene encodes CDR1 SEHNR and CDR2 FQNEAQ (reference sequence). The CDR3 nucleotides are TGTGCCAGCACCCTAAACGGGGGACGGAGCTACACCTTC. Residues: CASTLNGGRSYTF.

The rearrangement uses TRBV2 and TRBJ1-4, with 8 nucleotides matching TRBD1. With V trimmed by 3 bases and J by 16 bases, 13 bases remained unmatched. Germline CDR1 and CDR2: SNHLY and FYNNEI. The length of the CDR3 is 14 residues. CDR3 nucleotides: TGTGCCAGCAGTGAGCCAGGGGGCTACCTAGGAACGTTTTTT. Its translation: CASSEPGGYLGTFF.

The chain combines TRBV7-5 with TRBJ1-3; the DNA was not used to check the table's D call, TRBD1. TRBV7-5 has pseudogene status. The CDR3 sequence is 15 residues long. CDR3 amino acids: CVRSLSAGGEDTIYF. DNA for the CDR3: TGTGTCAGAAGCTTATCAGCAGGGGGAGAAGACACCATATATTTT.

CDR3 DNA: TGTGCCAGCAGCTCGCCGGGACTAAGGAAAGAGACCCAGTACTTC. Translating gives CASSSPGLRKETQYF. V gene TRBV7-8 combines with J gene TRBJ2-5; TRBD2 matches at 7 bases. Germline lookup yields CDR1 SGHVS and CDR2 FQNEAQ. The CDR3 extends over 15 amino acids. V was clipped by 4 bases and J by 3 bases; unmatched bases: 8.

Comments on this clone: Distinct nucleotide sequences in the sample also encode this CDR3. The chain uses TRBV29-1 and TRBJ1-1; 7 bases map to TRBD1. Germline-derived CDR1 and CDR2 are SQVTM and ANQGSEA. The CDR3 contains 16 residues. Unmatched junction bases numbered 14, after V lost 7 bases and J lost 0 bases. Here the CDR3 reads CSASHFLGQLNTEAFF. In nucleotides, the CDR3 is TGCAGCGCCTCCCATTTTTTGGGACAGCTGAACACTGAAGCTTTCTTT.

In its sample, this clone was seen once. The rearrangement links TRBV19 to TRBJ2-4, with 7 bases lining up with TRBD1. The germline V gene encodes CDR1 LNHDA and CDR2 SQIVND (reference sequence). Trimming cost V 6 bases and J 6 bases; bases outside gene matches: 11. There are 15 residues in the CDR3. The DNA of the CDR3 is TGTGCCAGTAGGAGAGACAGGGCGAGTAGAAACATTCAGTACTTC. Its protein product is CASRRDRASRNIQYF.

V and J are TRBV27 and TRBJ1-1; TRBD1 matches 10 bases. This CDR3 contains 18 residues. CDR1 is MNHEY, CDR2 SMNVEV, per germline (reference sequence). V gave up 5 bases and J gave up 5 bases; unmatched junction bases: 17. As DNA, the CDR3 is TGTGCCAGCAGTCCTCACTATCCCGGGACAGGGGTCGGGACTGAAGCTTTCTTT. Its translation is CASSPHYPGTGVGTEAFF.

The V call is TRBV30, the J call TRBJ2-7, with 9 bases that match TRBD1. The germline V gene has CDR1 GTSNPN and CDR2 SVGIG (reference sequence). The CDR3 runs to 14 residues. The V gene end was trimmed by 2 bases and the J gene end by 5 bases; junction bases not matched to a gene: 7. CDR3 amino acids: CAWSYGTGFNEQYF. CDR3 coding DNA: TGTGCCTGGAGTTACGGGACAGGGTTCAACGAGCAGTACTTC.

Concerning this clone itself: One junction end does not reproduce the germline sequence, and a read error may be involved. The chain combines TRBV6-4 with TRBJ2-1; 11 bases match TRBD2. The CDR3 consists of 14 residues. Germline CDR1 and CDR2: MRHNA and SNTAGT. CDR3: CASSGTSGYSEQFF. In DNA, the CDR3 is TGTGCCAGCAGTGGGACTAGCGGGTACAGTGAGCAGTTCTTC.

This chain joins TRBV5-1 and TRBJ1-5, with D tentatively TRBD1 (6 bases). The CDR3 runs 13 residues. V was shortened by 0 bases and J by 7 bases, with 8 bases between the two germline ends. Germline CDR1 and CDR2: SGHRS and YFSETQ. The CDR3 loop is CASSLAGDQPQHF. Here the CDR3 DNA reads TGCGCCAGCAGCTTGGCAGGGGACCAGCCCCAGCATTTT. Full variable domain (remainder filled in from reference TRBV5-1 and TRBJ1-5): KAGVTQTPRYLIKTRGQQVTLSCSPISGHRSVSWYQQTPGQGLQFLFEYFSETQRNKGNFPGRFSGRQFSNSRSEMNVSTLELGDSALYLCASSLAGDQPQHFGDGTRLSIL.

The CDR3 nucleotides are TGTGCCAGCAAGGCCCCTGGAGGAAAGGGCACTGAAGCTTTCTTT. Its protein is CASKAPGGKGTEAFF. This rearrangement joins TRBV6-1 to TRBJ1-1; the D is unclear. The V end lost 7 bases, the J end lost 4 bases, and 19 bases lay between the germline ends. This CDR3 contains 15 residues. Per the germline V gene, CDR1 is MNHNS and CDR2 is SASEGT.

The V gene is TRBV11-2, the J gene TRBJ2-2; TRBD1 aligns across 7 bases. V dropped 0 bases and J dropped 4; count of bases not matched to a gene: 2. The V gene's germline CDR1 is SGHAT and CDR2 FQNNGV. The CDR3 totals 15 residues. The CDR3 nucleotides are TGTGCCAGCAGCTTAGAAGCAGGGGGCACCGGGGAGCTGTTTTTT. It yields the protein CASSLEAGGTGELFF.

The rearrangement links TRBV5-4 to TRBJ2-7, with 9 nucleotides matching TRBD1. Germline CDR1 SGHNT, CDR2 YYREEE (reference sequence). Trimming removed 3 bases from V and 0 bases from J; junction bases left unmatched: 10. The CDR3 is made up of 17 amino acids. CDR3 region: CASSSPGQGLGSYEQYF. In nucleotides, the CDR3 is TGTGCCAGCAGCTCACCGGGACAGGGTCTGGGCTCCTACGAGCAGTACTTC.

The chain joins TRBV4-2 to TRBJ2-5; TRBD2 agrees at 12 bases. CDR1 is LGHNA, CDR2 YNFKEQ, per germline. The ends lost 3 bases at V and 5 bases at J; junction bases unmatched: 19. The CDR3 contains 20 residues. CDR3 DNA: TGTGCCAGCAGCCAGGAAGGGACGACTAGCGGGAGCTTCCTGGTGGAGACCCAGTACTTC. It codes for CASSQEGTTSGSFLVETQYF.

V and J are TRBV6-1 and TRBJ2-7; tentatively, D is TRBD1 (6 bases). Trimming pared 2 bases from V and 3 bases from J, leaving 14 bases between. This CDR3 has 15 residues. Germline loops: CDR1 MNHNS, CDR2 SASEGT. The CDR3 sequence is CASSEKPTGLYEQYF. In DNA form, the CDR3 reads TGTGCCAGCAGTGAAAAACCCACAGGGCTCTACGAGCAGTACTTC.

In its sample, this clone was seen a few times. V usage is TRBV6-6 and J usage is TRBJ1-1; D might be TRBD1 (5 bases). The ends were cut back, 3 bases at V and 2 bases at J, with 10 bases in the middle. The CDR3 covers 14 residues. CDR1 and CDR2 from the germline V gene are MNHNY and SVGAGI (reference sequence). For the CDR3, the DNA is TGTGCCAGCAGTTATCAGACAGTTAACACTGAAGCTTTCTTT. It encodes CASSYQTVNTEAFF.

The V call is TRBV15, the J call TRBJ2-7, with 7 bases that match TRBD1. The ends lost 0 bases at V and 6 bases at J; junction bases unmatched: 11. The length of the CDR3 is 16 residues. Germline-derived CDR1 and CDR2 are LNHNV and YYDKDF (reference sequence). CDR3 nucleotides: TGTGCCACCAGCAGAGAACCGAGACAGGGTGGTTTCGAGCAGTACTTC. It encodes CATSREPRQGGFEQYF.